This TCR beta chain was sequenced in a study of shared clonotypes between healthy human individuals. The study, taken as a whole, reports: A generally larger estimated richness was seen in naive subsets than in memory subsets.

Germline CDR1 is SQVTM and CDR2 is ANQGSEA. The V and J ends lost 3 bases and 5 bases respectively, with 7 bases between them. This CDR3 has 12 residues. This clone came up a few times. What it recognizes is unknown. Profiling relied on immunoSEQ multiplex PCR, and the TCRdb table lists in-frame clones only, not all of them. The sample records some 2 million clones, approximately 94% being singletons. Terminally differentiated effector memory CD45RA+ cells were left out of the naive CD8 fraction, which was CD45RO-negative and positively selected for CCR7. The source of this sequence is a man between 18 and 29 years old in good health. The sample was naive CD8+ T cells sorted from blood. The J gene is TRBJ2-2, the V gene TRBV29-1, with unresolved D. The DNA of the CDR3 is TGCAGCGTTGAGGGCAGAACCGGGGAGCTGTTTTTT. Protein product: CSVEGRTGELFF.